A single sample gave rise to the 32 T cell receptor beta chains below, sequenced in a study of OX40 agonist ivuxolimab in advanced cancers. Library preparation was by the immunoSEQ multiplex PCR assay. In its TCRdb copy, this immuneACCESS table keeps in-frame sequences only and misses some clones. Where compared with another copy, unresolved V genes explain less than half of these, and the others have no known cause. For this sample the table gives over 55,000 clones, of which about 80% were detected only once. The ten largest clonotypes hold 2% to 2.5% of the sample. The sequenced sample was CD4+ or CD8+ T cells sorted from blood, obtained in a trial of the OX40 agonist ivuxolimab. Receptor source: an adult with an advanced solid tumor such as melanoma, head and neck, liver or kidney cancer.

This clone was recorded a few times. This sequence joins TRBV2 and TRBJ1-1; D remains ambiguous. Germline V CDR1 and CDR2: SNHLY, FYNNEI. This CDR3 has 11 residues. V shed 10 bases and J shed 2 bases, with 8 bases lying between them. CDR3 bases: TGTGCCATTCGTCTTAACACTGAAGCTTTCTTT. It codes for CAIRLNTEAFF.

CDR3 region: CASSLQTGGYQETQYF. The CDR3, as DNA: TGCGCCAGCAGCCTGCAGACAGGGGGGTACCAAGAGACCCAGTACTTC. This rearrangement joins TRBV5-1 to TRBJ2-5; 9 bases agree with TRBD1. This CDR3 has 16 amino acids. J was trimmed by 0 bases and V by 4 bases; bases with no gene match: 7. Germline loops: CDR1 SGHRS, CDR2 YFSETQ.

V usage is TRBV5-1 and J usage is TRBJ1-2; the D gene is possibly TRBD1 (5 bases). Germline values: CDR1 SGHRS, CDR2 YFSETQ. V was trimmed by 1 base and J by 0 bases, leaving 7 bases between them. The CDR3 runs 14 residues. As DNA, the CDR3 is TGCGCCAGCAGCTTGCAGGGCTCTAACTATGGCTACACCTTC. It codes for CASSLQGSNYGYTF.

This chain uses TRBV11-2 with TRBJ1-4; perhaps TRBD1 as D (6 bases). CDR1 and CDR2 from the germline V gene are SGHAT and FQNNGV. Between the trimmed V and J ends, which lost 5 bases and 3 bases, there was a span of 16 bases. The CDR3 consists of 16 residues. CDR3 amino acids: CASSPQGGPSNEKLFF. CDR3 DNA: TGTGCCAGCAGCCCTCAAGGGGGGCCTTCTAATGAAAAACTGTTTTTT.

The chain links TRBV7-8 to TRBJ1-5; TRBD1 matches at 7 bases. V lost 4 bases and J lost 1; bases outside the gene matches: 7. CDR3 length: 16 amino acids. Per the germline V gene, CDR1 is SGHVS and CDR2 is FQNEAQ. The DNA of the CDR3 is TGTGCCAGCAGCTCCGAGGGGGCCCGGAGCAATCAGCCCCAGCATTTT. It translates to CASSSEGARSNQPQHF.

The V call is TRBV7-2, the J call TRBJ2-5; D possibly corresponds to TRBD2 (5 bases). V lost 1 base, J lost 4 bases, and 16 bases lay in between. This CDR3 spans 16 amino acids. CDR1 is SGHTA and CDR2 is FQGNSA in the germline V gene. CDR3 bases: TGTGCCAGCAGCTTAGTATGGTTAAGCGGCGGAGAGACCCAGTACTTC. This sequence encodes CASSLVWLSGGETQYF. The variable domain in full, completed from reference TRBV7-2 and TRBJ2-5, reads GAGVSQSPSNKVTEKGKDVELRCDPISGHTALYWYRQSLGQGLEFLIYFQGNSAPDKSGLPSDRFSAERTGGSVSTLTIQRTQQEDSAVYLCASSLVWLSGGETQYFGPGTRLLVL.

The rearrangement links TRBV29-1 to TRBJ2-2; tentative D call: TRBD1 (5 bases). CDR1 is SQVTM, CDR2 ANQGSEA, per germline. The CDR3 runs to 11 residues. V shed 7 bases and J shed 6 bases, with 9 bases lying between them. The CDR3, as DNA: TGCAGCGCAGGGCTTTCCGGGGAGCTGTTTTTT. As protein: CSAGLSGELFF.

This chain links TRBV29-1 with TRBJ1-2; D ambiguous. Trimming cost V 3 bases and J 8 bases, with 19 bases left between them. The CDR3 has 14 amino acids. Germline-derived CDR1 and CDR2 are SQVTM and ANQGSEA. CDR3 DNA: TGCAGCGTTGACGGCAACACACCCTTACAGGGCTACACCTTC. It codes for CSVDGNTPLQGYTF. The full variable domain, completed using reference TRBV29-1 and TRBJ1-2, is SAVISQKPSRDICQRGTSLTIQCQVDSQVTMMFWYRQQPGQSLTLIATANQGSEATYESGFVIDKFPISRPNLTFSTLTVSNMSPEDSSIYLCSVDGNTPLQGYTFGSGTRLTVV.

The chain links TRBV28 to TRBJ1-1, with D perhaps TRBD1 (5 bases). This CDR3 is 15 amino acids long. Germline V gene lookup returns CDR1 MDHEN and CDR2 SYDVKM. Trimming pared 4 bases from V and 4 bases from J, leaving 16 bases between. The CDR3 reads CASSWGVSGTTEAFF. The CDR3 bases are TGTGCCAGCAGTTGGGGGGTCTCGGGGACCACTGAAGCTTTCTTT.

In its sample, this clone was seen once. The V call is TRBV27, the J call TRBJ2-1; 8 nucleotides match TRBD1. CDR1 MNHEY and CDR2 SMNVEV come from the germline V gene (reference sequence). This CDR3 has 16 amino acids. Trimming cost V 4 bases and J 7 bases; bases outside gene matches: 12. The CDR3 DNA sequence: TGTGCCAGCAGTTACTACCGGCAGGGGGCGCGGAATGAGCAGTTCTTC. It specifies CASSYYRQGARNEQFF.

The V gene is TRBV2, the J gene TRBJ2-7, with D perhaps TRBD1 or TRBD2 (5 bases each). Germline V gives CDR1 SNHLY, CDR2 FYNNEI. Trimming took off 4 bases at V and 6 bases at J, with 13 bases between the two ends. This CDR3 is built from 13 residues. The CDR3 DNA reads as TGTGCCAGCAGTGTTGGGGGTGTAGGCGAGCAGTACTTC. Its translation is CASSVGGVGEQYF.

The genes are TRBV7-2 and TRBJ2-7, with D possibly being TRBD2 (6 bases). Trimming removed 0 bases from V and 6 bases from J, with 15 bases in between. The CDR3 totals 15 residues. Germline V gene lookup returns CDR1 SGHTA and CDR2 FQGNSA. CDR3 nucleotide sequence: TGTGCCAGCAGCTTAGCACGGCAGGGAGGTGGCGAGCAGTACTTC. Amino acids: CASSLARQGGGEQYF. Full variable domain (rest looked up from reference TRBV7-2 and TRBJ2-7): GAGVSQSPSNKVTEKGKDVELRCDPISGHTALYWYRQSLGQGLEFLIYFQGNSAPDKSGLPSDRFSAERTGGSVSTLTIQRTQQEDSAVYLCASSLARQGGGEQYFGPGTRLTVT.

The chain employs TRBV9 and TRBJ1-1; 8 bases are shared with TRBD1. The length of the CDR3 is 14 residues. V lost 3 bases, J lost 5 bases, and 6 bases stayed unmatched. Germline-derived CDR1 and CDR2 are SGDLS and YYNGEE. The CDR3 loop is CASSAQGGITEAFF. CDR3 coding DNA: TGTGCCAGCAGCGCACAGGGGGGGATAACTGAAGCTTTCTTT.

The genes are TRBV28 and TRBJ1-2; the match to TRBD1 covers 7 bases. Germline CDR1 is MDHEN and CDR2 is SYDVKM. V shed 6 bases and J 2 bases; nucleotides not matched to a gene: 6. The CDR3 runs 14 residues. CDR3 coding DNA: TGTGCCAGCAGGGTCCAGACAGGGAACTATGGCTACACCTTC. This sequence encodes CASRVQTGNYGYTF.

This chain uses TRBV5-4 with TRBJ1-5; D call uncertain. The V end was cut by 2 bases, the J end by 0 bases, with 12 bases between. Germline lookup yields CDR1 SGHNT and CDR2 YYREEE (reference sequence). The CDR3 has 16 residues. The CDR3 here is CASSFGGKVSNQPQHF. The DNA for the CDR3 is TGTGCCAGCAGCTTTGGAGGGAAGGTTAGCAATCAGCCCCAGCATTTT. Full variable domain (rest looked up from reference TRBV5-4 and TRBJ1-5): ETGVTQSPTHLIKTRGQQVTLRCSSQSGHNTVSWYQQALGQGPQFIFQYYREEENGRGNFPPRFSGLQFPNYSSELNVNALELDDSALYLCASSFGGKVSNQPQHFGDGTRLSIL.

V and J are TRBV6-1 and TRBJ1-2; D call uncertain. V shed 3 bases and J shed 4 bases, with 12 bases lying between them. Germline assignment: CDR1 MNHNS and CDR2 SASEGT. This CDR3 spans 14 amino acids. For the CDR3, the DNA is TGTGCCAGCAGTGAGGAGTATGGTAGCTATGGCTACACCTTC. Translation: CASSEEYGSYGYTF.

The CDR3 DNA sequence: TGTGCCAGCAGCCGAAGCAGCTACACCGGGGAGCTGTTTTTT. Protein sequence: CASSRSSYTGELFF. The J gene is TRBJ2-2, the V gene TRBV27, with D unclear. The V gene's germline CDR1 is MNHEY and CDR2 SMNVEV (reference sequence). V gave up 6 bases and J gave up 3 bases, with 11 bases separating them. This CDR3 comprises 14 residues.

This chain connects TRBV18 to TRBJ2-7; D possibly corresponds to TRBD1 (5 bases). V lost 3 bases and J lost 0, with 12 bases in between. The length of the CDR3 is 15 residues. Germline CDR1 KGHSH, CDR2 LQKENI. The CDR3 is CASSPQGASSYEQYF. In nucleotides, the CDR3 is TGTGCCAGCTCACCTCAGGGTGCGAGCTCCTACGAGCAGTACTTC.

The V gene is TRBV29-1, the J gene TRBJ2-3, with D uncertain. The CDR3 runs 14 residues. V lost 3 bases and J 2 bases, leaving 12 bases between the germline ends. Looked up from germline, CDR1 is SQVTM and CDR2 is ANQGSEA. The CDR3 nucleotides are TGCAGCGTTGAGTTGACTTTATTCACAGATACGCAGTATTTT. Its translation is CSVELTLFTDTQYF.

This clone was seen a few times. The V gene is TRBV7-9, the J gene TRBJ1-2; D not resolved. The CDR3 loop spans 11 amino acids. Between the trimmed V and J ends, which lost 4 bases and 5 bases, there was a span of 5 bases. The germline V gene encodes CDR1 SEHNR and CDR2 FQNEAQ (reference sequence). Here the CDR3 reads CASSSPYGYTF. CDR3 nucleotides: TGTGCCAGCAGCTCCCCATATGGCTACACCTTC.

This chain joins TRBV11-2 and TRBJ1-2; no firm D call. CDR1 SGHAT and CDR2 FQNNGV come from the germline V gene. The CDR3 loop spans 18 amino acids. V was pared by 3 bases and J by 4 bases, with 24 bases between. As DNA, the CDR3 is TGTGCCAGCAGCTTTGATCCTCGCCGAATAAAATGGACCTATGGCTACACCTTC. Amino acid sequence: CASSFDPRRIKWTYGYTF. The variable domain in full, completed from reference TRBV11-2 and TRBJ1-2, reads EAGVAQSPRYKIIEKRQSVAFWCNPISGHATLYWYQQILGQGPKLLIQFQNNGVVDDSQLPKDRFSAERLKGVDSTLKIQPAKLEDSAVYLCASSFDPRRIKWTYGYTFGSGTRLTVV.

In this sample, this clone turned up a few times. J is TRBJ2-6 and V is TRBV10-3, with D hard to call. Germline V CDR1 and CDR2: ENHRY, SYGVKD. Trimming took off 11 bases at V and 4 bases at J, with 12 bases between the two ends. This CDR3 comprises 13 residues. This CDR3 reads CAAGMAGANVLTF. DNA for the CDR3: TGTGCCGCCGGTATGGCAGGGGCCAACGTCCTGACTTTC.

This clone was counted a few times. The chain couples TRBV5-6 to TRBJ2-1; D uncertain. This CDR3 region has 15 residues. The V gene's germline CDR1 is SGHDT and CDR2 YYEEEE. Trimming stripped 2 bases from V and 0 bases from J, with 9 bases between. CDR3 sequence (DNA): TGTGCCAGCAGCTTAAAACTTACCTCCTACAATGAGCAGTTCTTC. As protein: CASSLKLTSYNEQFF.

V is TRBV6-4 and J is TRBJ2-7; possible D gene TRBD1, 5 bases. This CDR3 has 17 residues. The germline gives CDR1 MRHNA, CDR2 SNTAGT. V dropped 0 bases and J dropped 4 bases, with 19 bases sitting between them. Here the CDR3 reads CASSDSRAGLEVYEQYF. The CDR3 DNA follows: TGTGCCAGCAGTGACTCTAGGGCAGGGCTAGAAGTTTACGAGCAGTACTTC.

The chain is built from TRBV27 and TRBJ1-5; 9 bases agree with TRBD1. The CDR3 loop spans 14 amino acids. The V segment lost 6 bases and the J segment 7 bases; nucleotides outside the gene matches: 7. Germline V CDR1 and CDR2: MNHEY, SMNVEV (reference sequence). This CDR3 reads CASSLTGGRQPQHF. The CDR3 nucleotides read TGTGCCAGCAGCTTGACAGGGGGGAGGCAGCCCCAGCATTTT.

The V and J genes are TRBV11-3 and TRBJ2-3; 8 nucleotides match TRBD1. The CDR3 has 14 residues. J was trimmed by 6 bases and V by 4 bases; bases with no gene match: 6. Per germline, CDR1 SGHNT and CDR2 YENEEA. The CDR3: CASSSDRATDTQYF. The CDR3 DNA sequence: TGTGCCAGCAGCTCGGACAGGGCCACGGATACGCAGTATTTT. Full variable domain (rest looked up from reference TRBV11-3 and TRBJ2-3): EAGVVQSPRYKIIEKKQPVAFWCNPISGHNTLYWYLQNLGQGPELLIRYENEEAVDDSQLPKDRFSAERLKGVDSTLKIQPAELGDSAVYLCASSSDRATDTQYFGPGTRLTVL.

The chain joins TRBV7-6 to TRBJ2-1, with 8 bases identical to TRBD2. This CDR3 is built from 16 residues. V was clipped by 4 bases and J by 6 bases; unmatched bases: 11. Per germline, CDR1 SGHVS and CDR2 FNYEAQ. The CDR3 coding sequence is TGTGCCAGCAGCTCCCCCCGGGGGGGGAAGCGCAATGAGCAGTTCTTC. Its translation: CASSSPRGGKRNEQFF.

V gene TRBV19 combines with J gene TRBJ1-2, with unresolved D. This CDR3 has 14 residues. Looked up from germline, CDR1 is LNHDA and CDR2 is SQIVND (reference sequence). V lost 5 bases and J 3 bases, leaving 13 bases between the germline ends. The CDR3 reads CASSGRDPDYGYTF. The CDR3 DNA follows: TGTGCCAGTAGTGGGCGGGATCCGGACTATGGCTACACCTTC.

CDR3 protein: CAWIGQGGYNSPLHF. CDR3 DNA sequence: TGTGCCTGGATAGGACAGGGCGGCTATAATTCACCCCTCCACTTT. The chain has TRBV30 and TRBJ1-6; 8 nucleotides align to TRBD1. The V segment lost 4 bases and the J segment 3 bases; nucleotides outside the gene matches: 5. This CDR3 spans 15 amino acids. CDR1 GTSNPN and CDR2 SVGIG come from the germline V gene (reference sequence).

The rearrangement joins TRBV7-2 to TRBJ1-5; the D is unclear. This CDR3 comprises 13 residues. Germline lookup yields CDR1 SGHTA and CDR2 FQGNSA. With 0 bases removed from V and 5 bases from J, the gap between germline ends came to 5 bases. The CDR3 spells CASSLARDQPQHF. The CDR3 DNA reads TGTGCCAGCAGCTTAGCCAGAGATCAGCCCCAGCATTTT.

The genes are TRBV28 and TRBJ1-2; 10 bases agree with TRBD1. In germline, CDR1 is MDHEN, CDR2 SYDVKM. V was pared by 6 bases and J by 3 bases, with 7 bases of the junction left unmatched. The CDR3 is 15 residues long. This CDR3 reads CASRITGTGDYGYTF. The CDR3 bases are TGTGCCAGCAGAATAACCGGGACAGGGGACTATGGCTACACCTTC.

The rearrangement joins TRBV7-2 to TRBJ1-2, with D hard to call. Trimming took off 3 bases at V and 2 bases at J, with 7 bases between the two ends. Germline V gene lookup returns CDR1 SGHTA and CDR2 FQGNSA. CDR3 length: 13 amino acids. CDR3 bases: TGTGCCAGCAGCTTTTCACCAAACTATGGCTACACCTTC. Amino acids: CASSFSPNYGYTF.